The 11 T cell receptor beta chains below all came from one sample that was sequenced in a study of cytomegalovirus exposure and HLA in healthy donors. Vbeta (60) and Jbeta (13) primers were used in the PCR. TCRdb keeps only in-frame clones here, not all; method: immunoSEQ multiplex PCR. The sample lists 110,000 or so clones; approximately 80% were seen once. Source material: PBMCs. The receptors come from a man between 18 and 35 years old in good health and CMV-seropositive.

The chain carries TRBV5-1 and TRBJ1-2, with 7 bases identical to TRBD1. The V gene end was trimmed by 0 bases and the J gene end by 4 bases; junction bases not matched to a gene: 3. The germline V gene has CDR1 SGHRS and CDR2 YFSETQ. This CDR3 spans 14 amino acids. In DNA, the CDR3 is TGCGCCAGCAGCTTGGTCGCAGGGGGCTATGGCTACACCTTC. This translates into CASSLVAGGYGYTF. Full variable domain (remainder filled in from reference TRBV5-1 and TRBJ1-2): KAGVTQTPRYLIKTRGQQVTLSCSPISGHRSVSWYQQTPGQGLQFLFEYFSETQRNKGNFPGRFSGRQFSNSRSEMNVSTLELGDSALYLCASSLVAGGYGYTFGSGTRLTVV.

This chain joins TRBV10-2 and TRBJ2-1; tentatively, D is TRBD2 (6 bases). From germline, CDR1 is WSHSY and CDR2 SAAADI. V was cut by 7 bases and J by 7 bases, with 17 bases left in between. CDR3 length equals 14 residues. The CDR3 DNA is TGCGCCAGCACCTCGGGACTGGATTCTAATGAGCAGTTCTTC. It translates to CASTSGLDSNEQFF.

The chain employs TRBV19 and TRBJ1-3; possible D gene TRBD1, 5 bases. The V gene's germline CDR1 is LNHDA and CDR2 SQIVND (reference sequence). This CDR3 spans 17 amino acids. V lost 3 bases to trimming and J lost 0 bases, with 15 bases between them. The CDR3 DNA follows: TGTGCCAGTAGTATGAACGGGGGTCAGAGCTCTGGAAACACCATATATTTT. It encodes CASSMNGGQSSGNTIYF.

The chain carries TRBV7-9 and TRBJ2-7, with TRBD2 matching over 11 bases. Trimming removed 6 bases from V and 0 bases from J; junction bases left unmatched: 7. CDR1 is SEHNR and CDR2 is FQNEAQ in the germline V gene (reference sequence). The CDR3 covers 16 residues. The CDR3 is CASSYTGTSGSYEQYF. CDR3 in DNA: TGTGCCAGCAGTTATACCGGGACTAGCGGCTCCTACGAGCAGTACTTC.

The chain recombines TRBV6-7 with TRBJ1-4; 9 nucleotides agree with TRBD1. TRBV6-7 falls under the ORF class, with uncertain function. This CDR3 has 15 amino acids. J gave up 7 bases and V 6 bases, and 9 bases lay outside the gene matches. CDR3 sequence: CASSDSGTGREKLFF. The CDR3 region has the DNA TGTGCCAGCAGCGACTCCGGGACAGGGCGTGAAAAACTGTTTTTT.

This clone was counted a few times. CDR3 coding DNA: TGCAGCGTTGAAAATGCAGGGATGATCACTGAAGCTTTCTTT. This encodes CSVENAGMITEAFF. J is TRBJ1-1 and V is TRBV29-1, with a weak D call TRBD1 (5 bases). This CDR3 has 14 amino acids. The V and J ends lost 2 bases and 4 bases respectively, with 14 bases between them. The germline gives CDR1 SQVTM, CDR2 ANQGSEA.

The J gene is TRBJ2-1, the V gene TRBV27, with 8 positions matching TRBD2. The ends lost 8 bases at V and 3 bases at J; junction bases unmatched: 18. This CDR3 has 18 amino acids. From germline, CDR1 is MNHEY and CDR2 SMNVEV (reference sequence). The chain's CDR3 is CASGQIVGAGEFYNEQFF. The CDR3 nucleotides are TGTGCCAGCGGCCAAATTGTAGGAGCGGGAGAATTCTACAATGAGCAGTTCTTC.

The J gene is TRBJ1-6, the V gene TRBV30; TRBD1 matches at 7 bases. J gave up 9 bases and V 7 bases, and 9 bases lay outside the gene matches. The CDR3 extends over 13 amino acids. The germline CDR1 and CDR2 sequences are GTSNPN and SVGIG (reference sequence). The CDR3 reads CASQGTACSPLHF. CDR3 sequence (DNA): TGTGCCTCACAAGGGACAGCGTGTTCACCCCTCCACTTT.

The V and J genes are TRBV5-6 and TRBJ2-2, with a tentative D call TRBD1 (5 bases). CDR3 size: 14 residues. Trimming pared 0 bases from V and 5 bases from J, leaving 8 bases between. Per germline, CDR1 SGHDT and CDR2 YYEEEE. CDR3 nucleotide sequence: TGTGCCAGCAGCTTGGAGGGGCGAACCGGGGAGCTGTTTTTT. Translation: CASSLEGRTGELFF.

The chain has TRBV6-4 and TRBJ2-1, with TRBD2 matching 13 bases. The length of the CDR3 is 18 residues. Germline trimming cut 3 bases from V and 1 base from J; bases unmatched to any gene: 6. The germline V gene encodes CDR1 MRHNA and CDR2 SNTAGT. CDR3 in amino acids: CASSEGLAGFRSYNEQFF. CDR3 nucleotide sequence: TGTGCCAGCAGTGAGGGACTAGCGGGATTTCGTTCCTACAATGAGCAGTTCTTC.

This chain links TRBV5-1 with TRBJ2-5; TRBD1 might be the D (6 bases). The DNA end lines up better with TRBJ2-7; the J call may be wrong. CDR3 length equals 15 residues. Germline loops: CDR1 SGHRS, CDR2 YFSETQ. CDR3 loop: CASSLDRVVLPEQYF. For the CDR3, the DNA is TGCGCCAGCAGCTTGGACAGGGTCGTGCTTCCCGAGCAGTACTTC.